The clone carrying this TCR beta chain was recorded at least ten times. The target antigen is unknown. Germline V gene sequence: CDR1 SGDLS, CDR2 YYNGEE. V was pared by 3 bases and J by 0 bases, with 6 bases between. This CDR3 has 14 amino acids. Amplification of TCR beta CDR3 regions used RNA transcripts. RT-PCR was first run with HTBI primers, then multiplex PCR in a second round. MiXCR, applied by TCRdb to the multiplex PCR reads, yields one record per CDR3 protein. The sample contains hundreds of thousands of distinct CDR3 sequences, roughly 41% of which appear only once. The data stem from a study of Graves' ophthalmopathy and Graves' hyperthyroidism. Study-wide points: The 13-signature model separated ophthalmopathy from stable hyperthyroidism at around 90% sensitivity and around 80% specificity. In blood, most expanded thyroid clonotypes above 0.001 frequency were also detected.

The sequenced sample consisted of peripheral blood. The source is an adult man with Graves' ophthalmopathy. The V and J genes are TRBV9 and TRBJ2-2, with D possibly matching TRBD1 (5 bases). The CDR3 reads CASSGGANTGELFF. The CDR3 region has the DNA TGTGCCAGCAGCGGGGGCGCGAACACCGGGGAGCTGTTTTTT.